The rows below give T cell receptor beta chains drawn from one sample of a study of cytomegalovirus exposure and HLA in healthy donors. Sequenced by immunoSEQ multiplex PCR; TCRdb stores in-frame clones only, minus some. The sample consists of around 120,000 clones, just over 70% of them appearing once. The source material was PBMCs. The receptors were gathered from a woman aged 60-70 years in good health and CMV-seropositive. Both conserved end residues are part of each CDR3. The D gene is left open where the match is weak. Clone size is not always given. Where it is, it says once, few, many or a class for expanded clones.

d_call	clone_size	v_call	j_call	cdr3_aa	cdr3_nt
NA	NA	TRBV18	TRBJ2-6	CASSPPSSSGANVLTF	TGTGCCAGCTCACCACCATCCAGCTCTGGGGCCAACGTCCTGACTTTC
TRBD1	NA	TRBV4-1	TRBJ1-2	CASSQGQELYGYAF	TGCGCCAGCAGCCAGGGACAGGAACTTTATGGCTACGCCTTC
TRBD1	NA	TRBV6-5	TRBJ1-3	CASSTPDRAGNTLYF	TGTGCCAGCAGCACCCCGGACAGGGCCGGAAACACCCTATATTTT
NA	few	TRBV5-1	TRBJ2-2	CASSLGSGESGELFF	TGCGCCAGCAGCTTGGGATCTGGAGAGTCCGGGGAGCTGTTTTTT
NA	NA	TRBV9	TRBJ2-7	CASSVGQVTYEQYF	TGTGCCAGCAGCGTGGGGCAGGTAACCTACGAGCAGTACTTC
TRBD2	few	TRBV11-2	TRBJ2-5	CASSLVAGGPEETQYF	TGTGCCAGCAGCTTGGTAGCGGGGGGGCCTGAAGAGACCCAGTACTTC
NA	NA	TRBV10-3	TRBJ2-7	CAISERTASSYEQYF	TGTGCCATCAGTGAGAGGACAGCGAGCTCCTACGAGCAGTACTTC
NA	NA	TRBV10-2	TRBJ1-5	CASTPNAGSQPQHF	TGCGCCAGCACCCCAAACGCAGGTAGTCAGCCCCAGCATTTT
NA	NA	TRBV27	TRBJ1-1	CASQGYEDPNTEAFF	TGTGCCAGTCAGGGTTACGAAGACCCCAACACTGAAGCTTTCTTT
NA	NA	TRBV27	TRBJ2-2	CASRRKDTANTGELFF	TGTGCCAGCCGAAGGAAGGACACCGCGAACACCGGGGAGCTGTTTTTT
NA	once	TRBV5-6	TRBJ1-2	CASSLASGYTF	TGTGCCAGCAGCTTGGCCTCTGGCTACACCTTC
NA	NA	TRBV6-1	TRBJ2-7	CATVYGRGYEQYF	TGTGCCACCGTGTACGGTCGGGGTTACGAGCAGTACTTC
NA	NA	TRBV29-1	TRBJ1-1	CTQAQSTEAFF	TGCACCCAGGCGCAAAGCACTGAAGCTTTCTTT
TRBD2	NA	TRBV7-9	TRBJ2-3	CASSLAAGGYTQYF	TGTGCCAGCAGCTTAGCAGCGGGGGGTTATACGCAGTATTTT
TRBD2	NA	TRBV7-9	TRBJ2-7	CASSVSPGTSESYEQYF	TGTGCCAGCAGCGTCTCCCCCGGGACTAGCGAGAGCTACGAGCAGTACTTC
TRBD1	NA	TRBV6-5	TRBJ1-1	CASRTPDRDEAFF	TGTGCCAGCAGGACTCCGGACAGGGACGAAGCTTTCTTT
NA	NA	TRBV2	TRBJ2-4	CASSDGQVGGGIQYF	TGTGCCAGCAGTGACGGGCAGGTGGGCGGAGGCATTCAGTACTTC
NA	NA	TRBV19	TRBJ2-5	CASSGGRYQETQYF	TGTGCCAGTAGTGGAGGCAGGTACCAAGAGACCCAGTACTTC
NA	NA	TRBV19	TRBJ1-5	CASSIDRDQPQHF	TGTGCCAGTAGTATAGACAGGGATCAGCCCCAGCATTTT
TRBD1	NA	TRBV5-8	TRBJ1-2	CASSLTGATNYGYTF	TGTGCCAGCAGCTTGACAGGGGCCACTAACTATGGCTACACCTTC
TRBD1	NA	TRBV10-3	TRBJ1-1	CAISGDTGGIVNTEAFF	TGTGCCATCAGTGGTGACACAGGGGGCATCGTGAACACTGAAGCTTTCTTT
NA	few	TRBV9	TRBJ1-1	CASSVGAGVGNTEAFF	TGTGCCAGCAGCGTAGGAGCAGGGGTGGGGAACACTGAAGCTTTCTTT
TRBD1	NA	TRBV6-1	TRBJ2-7	CASSEGRDRDYF	TGTGCCAGCAGTGAAGGCCGTGACAGGGACTACTTC
NA	NA	TRBV4-1	TRBJ1-6	CASSQDPGNYNSPLHF	TGCGCCAGCAGCCAAGATCCAGGGAATTATAATTCACCCCTCCACTTT
TRBD2	NA	TRBV6-6	TRBJ2-5	CASSPQLAGGLETQYF	TGTGCCAGCAGCCCCCAGCTAGCGGGGGGGCTCGAGACCCAGTACTTC
TRBD1	few	TRBV27	TRBJ1-1	CASSLFPTGGNTEAFF	TGTGCCAGCAGTTTATTCCCGACAGGGGGGAACACTGAAGCTTTCTTT
NA	few	TRBV29-1	TRBJ2-7	CSASRDSGIHEQYF	TGCAGCGCCTCACGGGATAGCGGAATCCACGAGCAGTACTTC
NA	NA	TRBV28	TRBJ2-1	CASSSIDRPYNEQFF	TGTGCCAGCAGTTCAATCGACAGGCCGTACAATGAGCAGTTCTTC
TRBD1	NA	TRBV5-4	TRBJ2-5	CASSLEDRAETQYF	TGTGCCAGCAGCTTGGAGGACAGGGCAGAGACCCAGTACTTC
NA	NA	TRBV7-9	TRBJ2-4	CASSLANGESKNIQYF	TGTGCCAGCAGCTTAGCGAACGGGGAATCCAAAAACATTCAGTACTTC
NA	NA	TRBV18	TRBJ2-3	CASSPYSITDTQYF	TGTGCCAGCTCACCGTATAGCATCACAGATACGCAGTATTTT
TRBD1	NA	TRBV19	TRBJ1-6	CASSITGDGSPLHF	TGTGCCAGTAGTATCACAGGGGATGGTTCACCCCTCCACTTT
TRBD2	few	TRBV15	TRBJ2-2	CATSSRAGGPGELFF	TGTGCCACCAGCAGCCGAGCGGGGGGTCCCGGGGAGCTGTTTTTT
TRBD1	NA	TRBV6-6	TRBJ2-7	CASSYSTGGSYEQYF	TGTGCCAGCAGTTACTCGACAGGGGGATCCTACGAGCAGTACTTC
TRBD2	NA	TRBV5-4	TRBJ2-1	CASSPKAGMGSGQFF	TGTGCCAGCAGTCCGAAAGCGGGGATGGGTTCGGGGCAGTTCTTC
TRBD2	NA	TRBV6-5	TRBJ2-7	CASSYSRGGETYEQYF	TGTGCCAGCAGTTACTCGAGGGGAGGGGAAACCTACGAGCAGTACTTC
NA	NA	TRBV5-1	TRBJ1-1	CASSLGGKNTEAFF	TGCGCCAGCAGCTTGGGCGGAAAGAACACTGAAGCTTTCTTT
TRBD2	NA	TRBV7-3	TRBJ2-5	CASSVTSGGRETQYF	TGTGCCAGCAGCGTGACTAGCGGGGGACGGGAGACCCAGTACTTC
TRBD1	few	TRBV29-1	TRBJ1-1	CSVEGQGGTEAFF	TGCAGCGTTGAGGGACAGGGGGGCACTGAAGCTTTCTTT
NA	NA	TRBV6-5	TRBJ2-7	CASSFSLGGYEQYF	TGTGCCAGCAGTTTCAGCCTGGGGGGCTACGAGCAGTACTTC